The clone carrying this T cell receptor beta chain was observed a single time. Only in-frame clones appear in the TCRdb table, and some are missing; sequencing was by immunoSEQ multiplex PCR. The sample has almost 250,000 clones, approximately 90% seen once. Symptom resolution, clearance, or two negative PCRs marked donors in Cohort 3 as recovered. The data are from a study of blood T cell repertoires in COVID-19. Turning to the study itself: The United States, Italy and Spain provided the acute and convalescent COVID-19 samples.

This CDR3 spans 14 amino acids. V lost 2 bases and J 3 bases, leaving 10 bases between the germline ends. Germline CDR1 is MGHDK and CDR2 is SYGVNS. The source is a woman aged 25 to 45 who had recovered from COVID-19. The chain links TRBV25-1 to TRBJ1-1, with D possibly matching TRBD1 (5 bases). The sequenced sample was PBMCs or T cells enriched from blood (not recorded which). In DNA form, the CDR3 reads TGTGCCAGCAGTGAACGGGGACTACACACTGAAGCTTTCTTT. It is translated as CASSERGLHTEAFF. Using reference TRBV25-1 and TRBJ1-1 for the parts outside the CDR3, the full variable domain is EADIYQTPRYLVIGTGKKITLECSQTMGHDKMYWYQQDPGMELHLIHYSYGVNSTEKGDLSSESTVSRIRTEHFPLTLESARPSHTSQYLCASSERGLHTEAFFGQGTRLTVV.